This T cell receptor (beta chain) was identified during a study of T cell repertoires in cytomegalovirus infection. In the study overall: The study used recently identified HLA-C-restricted and well-studied HLA-B-restricted CMV epitopes. Study-wide findings and caveats: HLA-C-restricted TCR beta clonotypes specific for CMV led the ex vivo response.

From the reads, TCRdb called clonotypes with MiXCR, one entry per CDR3 protein. The data hold under 350,000 distinct CDR3 sequences, with roughly a fifth observed a single time. A remark on this clonotype: The antigen is not known.

The CDR3 length is 15 residues. Per the germline V gene, CDR1 is SGHRS and CDR2 is YFSETQ. V shed 4 bases and J shed 0 bases, with 13 bases lying between them. The TCR was taken from a human donor in good health (CMV status not recorded). Some clones in this sample may be carry-over from other donors' samples. The specimen comprised cultured PBMCs, sampled from culture after CMV antigen stimulation. The V and J genes are TRBV5-1 and TRBJ1-1; D might be TRBD1 (5 bases). This chain's CDR3 is CASSGQGTMNTEAFF. CDR3 bases: TGCGCCAGCAGCGGTCAGGGCACCATGAACACTGAAGCTTTCTTT.